Listed here are 24 T cell receptor beta chains from one sample, sequenced in a study of identical twins. TCRdb ran MiXCR on the 5' RACE reads and lists one entry per CDR3 protein. This table holds hundreds of thousands of distinct CDR3 sequences, about 12% found once. These same data were also listed under a study on yellow fever vaccine responses in identical twins.

Material: CD8+ T cells sorted from blood. The receptors shown here come from a woman aged 18-29 years in good health.

This clonotype was observed a few times. V gene TRBV12-3 or TRBV12-4 combines with J gene TRBJ2-1; unclear D gene. Deletions cut 5 bases from V and 4 bases from J, with 6 bases between. The CDR3 spans 12 residues. The DNA for the CDR3 is TGTGCCAGCAGTAATATATACAATGAGCAGTTCTTC. It yields the protein CASSNIYNEQFF.

This clonotype was found many times. The chain uses TRBV4-1 and TRBJ1-1; D remains unclear. Germline V gene data show CDR1 as MGHRA and CDR2 as YSYEKL. The CDR3 is 15 amino acids. Trimming shortened V by 0 bases and J by 3 bases, and 11 bases separated the two germline ends. CDR3 sequence (DNA): TGCGCCAGCAGCCAAGATACACTGGCGGACACTGAAGCTTTCTTT. Its translation: CASSQDTLADTEAFF.

There are a few counts of this clonotype. The genes are TRBV4-2 and TRBJ1-1, with D maybe TRBD1 (6 bases). From germline, CDR1 is LGHNA and CDR2 YNFKEQ. CDR3 length equals 13 residues. Trimming cost V 7 bases and J 7 bases, with 16 bases left between them. CDR3 nucleotide sequence: TGTGCCAGCACCCCCCAGGGGAGTGATGAAGCTTTCTTT. Its protein is CASTPQGSDEAFF.

This clonotype occurred once. The chain uses TRBV5-1 and TRBJ1-1; 9 nucleotides match TRBD1. The CDR3 has 15 amino acids. Per the germline V gene, CDR1 is SGHRS and CDR2 is YFSETQ. V gave up 4 bases and J gave up 3 bases; unmatched junction bases: 7. Here the CDR3 reads CASSGGTGRDTEAFF. The CDR3 coding sequence is TGCGCCAGCAGCGGGGGGACAGGGCGGGACACTGAAGCTTTCTTT. The whole variable domain, remainder taken from reference TRBV5-1 and TRBJ1-1, is KAGVTQTPRYLIKTRGQQVTLSCSPISGHRSVSWYQQTPGQGLQFLFEYFSETQRNKGNFPGRFSGRQFSNSRSEMNVSTLELGDSALYLCASSGGTGRDTEAFFGQGTRLTVV.

The chain employs TRBV4-1 and TRBJ2-7; 13 positions agree with TRBD2. The germline gives CDR1 MGHRA, CDR2 YSYEKL. V lost 2 bases, J lost 4 bases, and 2 bases stayed unmatched. The CDR3 is 15 amino acids. The DNA of the CDR3 is TGCGCCAGCAGCCAACAGACTAGCGGGGGGTACGAGCAGTACGTC. Protein sequence: CASSQQTSGGYEQYV.

At least ten counts were recorded for this clonotype. The genes are TRBV10-3 and TRBJ2-1, with 7 nucleotides matching TRBD1. The V gene's germline CDR1 is ENHRY and CDR2 SYGVKD. Trimming cost V 4 bases and J 0 bases; bases outside gene matches: 6. This CDR3 has 16 residues. The CDR3 coding sequence is TGTGCCATCAGTGTTGACAGGGAGAGCTCCTACAATGAGCAGTTCTTC. This sequence encodes CAISVDRESSYNEQFF.

This clonotype was observed many times. The chain uses TRBV12-3 or TRBV12-4 and TRBJ2-4, with 12 bases matching TRBD2. J lost 8 bases, V lost 5 bases, and 7 bases had no gene match. The CDR3 runs to 15 residues. CDR3 amino acids: CASSLPSGRAYIQYF. In DNA, the CDR3 is TGTGCCAGCAGTCTCCCTAGCGGGAGGGCATACATTCAGTACTTC.

V usage is TRBV9 and J usage is TRBJ2-1, with TRBD2 matching 10 bases. CDR1 SGDLS and CDR2 YYNGEE come from the germline V gene. The CDR3 length is 16 residues. The V and J ends lost 4 bases and 0 bases, in that order; junction bases with no gene match: 4. The CDR3 sequence: CASSTSGASSYNEQFF. The CDR3 bases are TGTGCCAGCAGCACTAGCGGGGCCAGCTCCTACAATGAGCAGTTCTTC.

The chain joins TRBV6-5 to TRBJ1-1; weak D call: TRBD1 (5 bases). CDR1 MNHEY and CDR2 SVGAGI come from the germline V gene. Trimming stripped 4 bases from V and 4 bases from J, with 16 bases between. The CDR3 is 15 residues long. CDR3 nucleotides: TGTGCCAGCAGTTTGCGGGGGTTTGGAGGCACTGAAGCTTTCTTT. It codes for CASSLRGFGGTEAFF.

V usage is TRBV4-1 and J usage is TRBJ2-7, with unresolved D. Germline CDR1 MGHRA, CDR2 YSYEKL. V lost 1 base to trimming and J lost 3 bases, with 22 bases between them. This CDR3 has 18 residues. The CDR3 reads CASSQVFSRVVPIYEQYF. For the CDR3, the DNA is TGCGCCAGCAGCCAAGTTTTCAGTCGGGTGGTCCCGATCTACGAGCAGTACTTC.

In this sample, this clonotype turned up a few times. The gene calls are TRBV2 and TRBJ2-3; D may be TRBD1 (5 bases). The germline V gene has CDR1 SNHLY and CDR2 FYNNEI. Deletions cut 8 bases from V and 6 bases from J, with 12 bases between. The CDR3 has 12 residues. In nucleotides, the CDR3 is TGTGCCAGCTGGGCAGGGATGGATACGCAGTATTTT. Translating gives CASWAGMDTQYF.

In this sample, this clonotype turned up a few times. This chain links TRBV12-3 or TRBV12-4 with TRBJ2-1; TRBD2 matches at 7 bases. The CDR3 is made up of 15 amino acids. The V segment lost 3 bases and the J segment 0 bases; nucleotides outside the gene matches: 2. The CDR3 is CASSFGEGSYNEQFF. In DNA form, the CDR3 reads TGTGCCAGCAGTTTCGGGGAGGGCTCCTACAATGAGCAGTTCTTC.

The V call is TRBV7-9, the J call TRBJ2-5; 8 nucleotides agree with TRBD1. CDR1 SEHNR and CDR2 FQNEAQ come from the germline V gene (reference sequence). The CDR3 contains 15 residues. The junction had 4 bases not matched to a gene; V was cut back by 3 bases and J by 1 base. The CDR3 DNA reads TGTGCCAGCAGCTTTCGGGGACAGGTCCAAGAGACCCAGTACTTC. Protein: CASSFRGQVQETQYF. Looking up the rest from reference TRBV7-9 and TRBJ2-5 gives the full variable domain: DTGVSQNPRHKITKRGQNVTFRCDPISEHNRLYWYRQTLGQGPEFLTYFQNEAQLEKSRLLSDRFSAERPKGSFSTLEIQRTEQGDSAMYLCASSFRGQVQETQYFGPGTRLLVL.

The rearrangement uses TRBV12-5 and TRBJ2-7, with unresolved D. The germline CDR1 and CDR2 sequences are LGHNT and FRNRAP. CDR3 length: 10 residues. Trimming cost V 6 bases and J 4 bases, with 4 bases left between them. The CDR3 DNA sequence: TGTGCTAGTGGCCAGTACGAGCAGTACGTC. Its translation: CASGQYEQYV.

The chain carries TRBV20-1 and TRBJ2-3, with D uncertain. Trimming removed 6 bases at V and 1 base at J, with 17 bases between. Germline CDR1 and CDR2: DFQATT and SNEGSKA (reference sequence). This CDR3 has 15 residues. For the CDR3, the DNA is TGCAGTGCCCCAGTCCCGTGGGTTCGCACAGATACGCAGTATTTT. Protein product: CSAPVPWVRTDTQYF.

This clonotype was detected a few times. The J gene is TRBJ2-1, the V gene TRBV4-1, with TRBD1 identical over 8 bases. From germline, CDR1 is MGHRA and CDR2 YSYEKL. The CDR3 is made up of 17 amino acids. The V segment lost 4 bases and the J segment 4 bases; nucleotides outside the gene matches: 12. The CDR3 is CASSLDLGQGAYNEQFF. The CDR3 coding sequence is TGCGCCAGCAGCCTCGATCTCGGACAGGGCGCATACAATGAGCAGTTCTTC.

The J gene is TRBJ2-2, the V gene TRBV20-1, with TRBD2 identical over 12 bases. The trim removed 5 bases at V and 7 bases at J, leaving 11 bases unmatched. The CDR3 extends over 16 amino acids. CDR1 and CDR2 (germline): DFQATT, SNEGSKA (reference sequence). The CDR3 here is CSAGPLAGGLGGELFF. CDR3 coding DNA: TGCAGTGCTGGACCTCTAGCGGGGGGGCTCGGCGGGGAGCTGTTTTTT.

This clonotype was detected only a few times. One end of the junction fails to match germline, which may point to a read error. CDR3 region: CSVSIGQGVPDF. The CDR3 bases are TGCAGCGTTTCTATAGGGCAGGGCGTCCCCGACTTC. The chain joins TRBV29-1 to TRBJ2-7, with TRBD1 as a possible D gene (5 bases). This CDR3 has 12 amino acids. CDR1 and CDR2 (germline): SQVTM, ANQGSEA.

This clonotype has more than one count but fewer than ten. V usage is TRBV20-1 and J usage is TRBJ2-7; D is unclear. The ends were cut back, 3 bases at V and 0 bases at J, with 9 bases in the middle. Germline V gene data show CDR1 as DFQATT and CDR2 as SNEGSKA (reference sequence). The CDR3 runs to 13 residues. The CDR3 region has the DNA TGCAGTGCTAGCCCCCACGGCTCCTACGAGCAGTACGTC. Its translation is CSASPHGSYEQYV.

This clonotype was recorded a few times. V gene TRBV20-1 combines with J gene TRBJ2-1; 13 bases are shared with TRBD2. V lost 5 bases, J lost 0 bases, and 4 bases stayed unmatched. In germline, CDR1 is DFQATT, CDR2 SNEGSKA (reference sequence). The CDR3 loop spans 16 amino acids. The chain's CDR3 is CSAPLAGGSSYNEQFF. CDR3 nucleotides: TGCAGTGCTCCACTAGCGGGAGGGAGCTCCTACAATGAGCAGTTCTTC.

This clonotype was observed many times. The chain links TRBV2 to TRBJ2-2; D is possibly TRBD2 (6 bases). CDR1 is SNHLY, CDR2 FYNNEI, per germline. CDR3 length equals 15 residues. V lost 10 bases to trimming and J lost 0 bases, with 15 bases between them. The CDR3 sequence: CAINSGAANTGELFF. Here the CDR3 DNA reads TGTGCCATTAATAGCGGAGCCGCGAACACCGGGGAGCTGTTTTTT.

The chain is built from TRBV28 and TRBJ2-1, with D possibly called TRBD1 or TRBD2 (6 bases each). The germline V gene encodes CDR1 MDHEN and CDR2 SYDVKM. Trimming took 3 bases from V and 4 from J, leaving 22 bases between them. This CDR3 is built from 18 residues. In DNA, the CDR3 is TGTGCCAGCAGTTTTCGTGGGGGGCTTGGGTCAAGATACAATGAGCAGTTCTTC. It translates to CASSFRGGLGSRYNEQFF.

The chain carries TRBV3-1 and TRBJ2-3; D gene uncertain. The CDR3 has 15 amino acids. The germline V gene has CDR1 LGHDT and CDR2 YNNKEL (reference sequence). The ends were cut back, 7 bases at V and 0 bases at J, with 14 bases in the middle. CDR3 protein: CASTLGHSSTDTQYF. The CDR3 DNA is TGTGCCAGCACCCTTGGTCATTCTAGCACAGATACGCAGTATTTT.

The V and J genes are TRBV6-2 or TRBV6-3 and TRBJ2-2; a possible D gene is TRBD1 (6 bases). The V end lost 2 bases, the J end lost 4 bases, and 11 bases lay between the germline ends. The CDR3 spans 15 residues. The V gene's germline CDR1 is MNHEY and CDR2 SVGEGT. CDR3 nucleotide sequence: TGTGCCAGCAGTTACGGGCAGGGGACCACCGGGGAGCTGTTTTTT. The encoded protein is CASSYGQGTTGELFF.